This is a list of T cell receptor beta chains from one sample in a study of control samples from healthy donors and cancer patients. Measured with immunoSEQ multiplex PCR; TCRdb has only the in-frame clones, and not every one. The data show more than 120,000 clones, with 91% seen just once and approximately 3% held by the top ten. Sequencing used blood. All receptors come from a man in his thirties or forties in good health. Each CDR3 is given with its conserved first and last residue. D genes are given only for firm matches. The size of a clone is reported for some rows only, either as once, few or many, or as a class for expanded clones.

j_gene: TRBJ2-2
d_gene: NA
v_gene: TRBV10-2
abundance: NA
CDR3nt: TGCGCCAGCAGTGAGGACGCGAACACCGGGGAGCTGTTTTTT
CDR3aa: CASSEDANTGELFF

j_gene: TRBJ2-2
d_gene: TRBD1
v_gene: TRBV10-3
abundance: once
CDR3nt: TGTGCCATCAGCCCACGGACAGGGGGAAACACCGGGGAGCTGTTTTTT
CDR3aa: CAISPRTGGNTGELFF

j_gene: TRBJ2-3
d_gene: NA
v_gene: TRBV6-5
abundance: NA
CDR3nt: TGTGCCACCAAAATAACCAGGGCCACAGATACGCAGTATTTT
CDR3aa: CATKITRATDTQYF

j_gene: TRBJ1-3
d_gene: NA
v_gene: TRBV5-1
abundance: NA
CDR3nt: TGCGCCAGCAGCTCTGACTGGACTTCTGGAAACACCATATATTTT
CDR3aa: CASSSDWTSGNTIYF

j_gene: TRBJ1-3
d_gene: TRBD1
v_gene: TRBV7-3
abundance: NA
CDR3nt: TGTGCCAGCAGAGCTGACAGGGCTGGAAACACCATATATTTT
CDR3aa: CASRADRAGNTIYF

j_gene: TRBJ1-2
d_gene: TRBD1
v_gene: TRBV3-1/TRBV3-2
abundance: NA
CDR3nt: TGTGCCAGCAGCCAAAACCCGGGACAGGGGAACGGCTACACCTTC
CDR3aa: CASSQNPGQGNGYTF

j_gene: TRBJ1-4
d_gene: NA
v_gene: TRBV30
abundance: NA
CDR3nt: TGTGCCTGGAGTGTACGCCTCGGAAAACTGTTTTTT
CDR3aa: CAWSVRLGKLFF

j_gene: TRBJ2-7
d_gene: NA
v_gene: TRBV11-2
abundance: few
CDR3nt: TGTGCCAGCAGCTTAGATGTAAACGAGCAGTACTTC
CDR3aa: CASSLDVNEQYF

j_gene: TRBJ2-7
d_gene: NA
v_gene: TRBV6-5
abundance: NA
CDR3nt: TGTGCCAGCAGGAGAGTCCAGGGTTTCCACGAGCAGTACTTC
CDR3aa: CASRRVQGFHEQYF

j_gene: TRBJ1-1
d_gene: NA
v_gene: TRBV9
abundance: NA
CDR3nt: TGTGCCAGCAGCGTAATGGAGGGGCGGGGGAACACTGAAGCTTTCTTT
CDR3aa: CASSVMEGRGNTEAFF

j_gene: TRBJ2-7
d_gene: TRBD2
v_gene: TRBV2
abundance: once
CDR3nt: TGTGCCAGCAGGGGTAGCGGGGGGGAATACGAGCAGTACTTC
CDR3aa: CASRGSGGEYEQYF

j_gene: TRBJ2-4
d_gene: TRBD1
v_gene: TRBV27
abundance: NA
CDR3nt: TGTGCCAGCAGTTCAACCGGGACAGGGAAAAACATTCAGTACTTC
CDR3aa: CASSSTGTGKNIQYF

j_gene: TRBJ2-2
d_gene: NA
v_gene: TRBV5-1
abundance: NA
CDR3nt: TGCGCCAGCAGCTCTATTGACGGGAACACCGGGGAGCTGTTTTTT
CDR3aa: CASSSIDGNTGELFF

j_gene: TRBJ1-2
d_gene: TRBD1
v_gene: TRBV7-8
abundance: NA
CDR3nt: TGTGCCAGCAGCTCGGACAGGGGAGATTATGGCTACACCTTC
CDR3aa: CASSSDRGDYGYTF

j_gene: TRBJ1-6
d_gene: TRBD1
v_gene: TRBV9
abundance: NA
CDR3nt: TGTGCCAGCAGCCCGACAGGGGCGAGCTCACCCCTCCACTTT
CDR3aa: CASSPTGASSPLHF

j_gene: TRBJ1-1
d_gene: NA
v_gene: TRBV21-1
abundance: NA
CDR3nt: TGTGCCAGCAGCAAAGGGAGGACGGCGGACGGGAACACTGAAGCTTTCTTT
CDR3aa: CASSKGRTADGNTEAFF

j_gene: TRBJ2-3
d_gene: TRBD2
v_gene: TRBV5-1
abundance: NA
CDR3nt: TGCGCCAGCAGCTTGGGTGGGACTAGAAGCACAGATACGCAGTATTTT
CDR3aa: CASSLGGTRSTDTQYF

j_gene: TRBJ1-2
d_gene: NA
v_gene: TRBV3-1/TRBV3-2
abundance: NA
CDR3nt: TGTGCCAGCAGCAACGGGGCTTACTATGGCTACACCTTC
CDR3aa: CASSNGAYYGYTF

j_gene: TRBJ1-6
d_gene: TRBD1
v_gene: TRBV19
abundance: NA
CDR3nt: TGTGCCAGTCAGTCGGGCCCTTCGACAGGGAAGAGCTCCTATAATTCACCCCTCCACTTT
CDR3aa: CASQSGPSTGKSSYNSPLHF

j_gene: TRBJ1-2
d_gene: NA
v_gene: TRBV28
abundance: NA
CDR3nt: TGTGCCAGCAGTTCCCTGACAGGAGGGGGTTTGCGTGGCTACACCTTC
CDR3aa: CASSSLTGGGLRGYTF

j_gene: TRBJ2-7
d_gene: TRBD2
v_gene: TRBV10-3
abundance: NA
CDR3nt: TGTGCCATCAGTGAGTGGACTAGCGGGGGGACCTACGAGCAGTACTTC
CDR3aa: CAISEWTSGGTYEQYF

j_gene: TRBJ1-2
d_gene: NA
v_gene: TRBV10-3
abundance: NA
CDR3nt: TGTGCCATCAGTGATCGGGGAGTGGGCTATGGCTACACCTTC
CDR3aa: CAISDRGVGYGYTF

j_gene: TRBJ2-1
d_gene: NA
v_gene: TRBV30
abundance: NA
CDR3nt: TGTGCCTGGAGTGTGGGGGGGGCCCCCATCTTC
CDR3aa: CAWSVGGAPIF

j_gene: TRBJ1-2
d_gene: TRBD1
v_gene: TRBV3-1/TRBV3-2
abundance: NA
CDR3nt: TGTGCCAGCAGCCAGGGACAGGTGTATGGCTATGGCTACACCTTC
CDR3aa: CASSQGQVYGYGYTF

j_gene: TRBJ2-3
d_gene: NA
v_gene: TRBV11-3
abundance: NA
CDR3nt: TGTGCCAGCAGCTTAGGGCTTGGCCAAGACACAGATACGCAGTATTTT
CDR3aa: CASSLGLGQDTDTQYF

j_gene: TRBJ2-7
d_gene: NA
v_gene: TRBV14
abundance: NA
CDR3nt: TGTGCCAGCAGCCAAGATAGAATCGGGGTTCTTGGGCTTTACGAGCAGTACTTC
CDR3aa: CASSQDRIGVLGLYEQYF

j_gene: TRBJ1-5
d_gene: NA
v_gene: TRBV6-5
abundance: NA
CDR3nt: TGTGCCAGCAAATCATGGGGGCTCAGCAATCAGCCCCAGCATTTT
CDR3aa: CASKSWGLSNQPQHF

j_gene: TRBJ2-1
d_gene: TRBD2
v_gene: TRBV5-4
abundance: NA
CDR3nt: TGTGCCAGCAGCGCCCGGGGGGGGACCTACAATGAGCAGTTCTTC
CDR3aa: CASSARGGTYNEQFF

j_gene: TRBJ1-1
d_gene: NA
v_gene: TRBV28
abundance: NA
CDR3nt: TGTGCCAGCAGTTCCAGACTCCTCGGCACTGAAGCTTTCTTT
CDR3aa: CASSSRLLGTEAFF

j_gene: TRBJ1-6
d_gene: NA
v_gene: TRBV2
abundance: NA
CDR3nt: TGTGCCAGCAGTAACAGGGTTTATAATTCACCCCTCCACTTT
CDR3aa: CASSNRVYNSPLHF

j_gene: TRBJ2-1
d_gene: TRBD2
v_gene: TRBV5-5
abundance: NA
CDR3nt: TGTGCCAGCAGCTTGGGGCTAGCGGGGTTCCACAATGAGCAGTTCTTC
CDR3aa: CASSLGLAGFHNEQFF

j_gene: TRBJ1-4
d_gene: TRBD1
v_gene: TRBV7-8
abundance: once
CDR3nt: TGTGCCAGCAGCTTACCCGGGACAGGGTCGGGAAAACTGTTTTTT
CDR3aa: CASSLPGTGSGKLFF

j_gene: TRBJ2-3
d_gene: NA
v_gene: TRBV12-5
abundance: NA
CDR3nt: TGTGCTAGTGGTCTTCAGACAAGCACAGATACGCAGTATTTT
CDR3aa: CASGLQTSTDTQYF

j_gene: TRBJ2-2
d_gene: NA
v_gene: TRBV4-2
abundance: NA
CDR3nt: TGTGCCAGCAGCCACCCCACCGGGGAGCTGTTTTTT
CDR3aa: CASSHPTGELFF

j_gene: TRBJ2-2
d_gene: NA
v_gene: TRBV7-3
abundance: NA
CDR3nt: TGTGCCTGCAGCCGGGACTCAAACACCGGGGAGCTGTTTTTT
CDR3aa: CACSRDSNTGELFF

j_gene: TRBJ1-1
d_gene: TRBD1
v_gene: TRBV14
abundance: NA
CDR3nt: TGTGCCAGCAGCCAATCGAGGGGGCATAGCACTGAAGCTTTCTTT
CDR3aa: CASSQSRGHSTEAFF

j_gene: TRBJ2-3
d_gene: NA
v_gene: TRBV19
abundance: NA
CDR3nt: TGTGCCAGTAGTACCGGACGGAGGATAAGCACAGATACGCAGTATTTT
CDR3aa: CASSTGRRISTDTQYF

j_gene: TRBJ2-7
d_gene: TRBD2
v_gene: TRBV3-1/TRBV3-2
abundance: few
CDR3nt: TGTGCCAGCAGCCAAGATATAAGGCTAGCGGGGGGTTCCTACGAGCAGTACTTC
CDR3aa: CASSQDIRLAGGSYEQYF

j_gene: TRBJ1-2
d_gene: TRBD1
v_gene: TRBV10-1
abundance: NA
CDR3nt: TGCGCCAGCACTTCATACGGGACAGTCTATGGCTACACCTTC
CDR3aa: CASTSYGTVYGYTF

j_gene: TRBJ1-1
d_gene: NA
v_gene: TRBV7-2
abundance: NA
CDR3nt: TGTGCCAGCAGCTGGAATATGAACACTGAAGCTTTCTTT
CDR3aa: CASSWNMNTEAFF

j_gene: TRBJ2-1
d_gene: NA
v_gene: TRBV19
abundance: NA
CDR3nt: TGTGCCAGTAGTATCGACAGCTCTTACAATGAGCAGTTCTTC
CDR3aa: CASSIDSSYNEQFF

j_gene: TRBJ2-7
d_gene: TRBD1
v_gene: TRBV24-1
abundance: NA
CDR3nt: TGTGCCACCAGGGACAGGGCCTACTACGAGCAGTACTTC
CDR3aa: CATRDRAYYEQYF

j_gene: TRBJ1-5
d_gene: NA
v_gene: TRBV19
abundance: NA
CDR3nt: TGTGCCAGTAGTATGTCGCCGGGAGGCGGCCCGCAGCCCCAGCATTTT
CDR3aa: CASSMSPGGGPQPQHF

j_gene: TRBJ2-7
d_gene: TRBD2
v_gene: TRBV11-2
abundance: NA
CDR3nt: TGTGCCAGCAGCTTAGGACTAGCTACCGCCTACGAGCAGTACTTC
CDR3aa: CASSLGLATAYEQYF

j_gene: TRBJ1-1
d_gene: TRBD1
v_gene: TRBV11-1
abundance: NA
CDR3nt: TGTGCCAGCAGCCCGACAGGGGAAGGGACTGAAGCTTTCTTT
CDR3aa: CASSPTGEGTEAFF

j_gene: TRBJ2-1
d_gene: NA
v_gene: TRBV14
abundance: NA
CDR3nt: TGTGCCAGCAGCCAAGGGGGCGCGGGACAGCGTTCCTACAATGAGCAGTTCTTC
CDR3aa: CASSQGGAGQRSYNEQFF

j_gene: TRBJ2-7
d_gene: NA
v_gene: TRBV11-2
abundance: NA
CDR3nt: TGTGCCAGCAGCTTAAGGGGCGCAAGGGACTACGAGCAGTACTTC
CDR3aa: CASSLRGARDYEQYF

j_gene: TRBJ1-4
d_gene: NA
v_gene: TRBV6-6
abundance: NA
CDR3nt: TGTGCCAGCAGTTCCTCGGTAGGCGGTCGTGAAAAACTGTTTTTT
CDR3aa: CASSSSVGGREKLFF

j_gene: TRBJ2-3
d_gene: NA
v_gene: TRBV7-9
abundance: NA
CDR3nt: TGTGCCAGCAGCTTAGAGAGATGGGATACGCAGTATTTT
CDR3aa: CASSLERWDTQYF

j_gene: TRBJ1-5
d_gene: TRBD1
v_gene: TRBV18
abundance: NA
CDR3nt: TGTGCCAGCTCACCACGAGAGGGACAGATTATATTAGCAAATCAGCCCCAGCATTTT
CDR3aa: CASSPREGQIILANQPQHF

j_gene: TRBJ1-1
d_gene: TRBD1
v_gene: TRBV5-8
abundance: NA
CDR3nt: TGTGCCAGCAGCCGGGGGCGACAGGGGGCGAACACTGAAGCTTTCTTT
CDR3aa: CASSRGRQGANTEAFF

j_gene: TRBJ1-4
d_gene: NA
v_gene: TRBV7-8
abundance: NA
CDR3nt: TGTGCCAGCAGTTCCGATCCTGAAAAACTGTTTTTT
CDR3aa: CASSSDPEKLFF

j_gene: TRBJ2-3
d_gene: NA
v_gene: TRBV9
abundance: NA
CDR3nt: TGTGCCAGCAGCGTAGACGTAGGGTCTGGGACAGATACGCAGTATTTT
CDR3aa: CASSVDVGSGTDTQYF

j_gene: TRBJ2-3
d_gene: TRBD2
v_gene: TRBV6-5
abundance: NA
CDR3nt: TGTGCCAGCGGGGGACTAGCGGACACAGATACGCAGTATTTT
CDR3aa: CASGGLADTDTQYF

j_gene: TRBJ1-4
d_gene: NA
v_gene: TRBV27
abundance: NA
CDR3nt: TGTGCCAGCAGTTTAAACACTCCAGGAACCATGGGCGATGAAAAACTGTTTTTT
CDR3aa: CASSLNTPGTMGDEKLFF

j_gene: TRBJ2-2
d_gene: TRBD2
v_gene: TRBV24-1
abundance: NA
CDR3nt: TGTGCCACCAGTGATTTGGTCGTGCTAGCGGGGAGCACCGGGGAGCTGTTTTTT
CDR3aa: CATSDLVVLAGSTGELFF

j_gene: TRBJ2-3
d_gene: NA
v_gene: TRBV10-3
abundance: NA
CDR3nt: TGTGCCATCAGTGAGTCAGCAGATACGCAGTATTTT
CDR3aa: CAISESADTQYF